The text below deals with one T cell receptor (beta chain). The sample belongs to a study of blood T cell repertoires in COVID-19. Per the original methods: Reference gene primer amplification gave nucleated cell count estimates. TCRdb keeps only in-frame clones here, not all; method: immunoSEQ multiplex PCR. V, J and clone size were drawn from that table, and D and trimming were deduced from the DNA. The sample includes tens of thousands of clones, over 75% of them seen just once. The sequence was collected from a man in his 60s with active or convalescent COVID-19. The sequenced sample consisted of peripheral blood.

The CDR3 sequence is CASSEAIQGGNTIYF. The CDR3 DNA follows: TGTGCCAGCAGTGAAGCAATCCAGGGAGGAAACACCATATATTTT. This chain links TRBV6-1 with TRBJ1-3; perhaps TRBD1 as D (5 bases). Germline CDR1 MNHNS, CDR2 SASEGT. The CDR3 is made up of 15 amino acids. V lost 0 bases to trimming and J lost 4 bases, with 10 bases between them.